A single sample gave rise to the 32 T cell receptor beta chains below, sequenced in a study of blood T cell repertoires in COVID-19. Some clones are missing from TCRdb's copy, which holds only in-frame ones; the method was immunoSEQ multiplex PCR. The sample holds some 40,000 clones, about 80% seen once. Sequences were obtained from peripheral blood. The receptors stem from a human donor in a cohort sampled during active COVID-19.

The CDR3 nucleotides are TGCGCCAGCAGCTTGGCTTCGTCAGGGTACGAGACCCAGTACTTC. This gives the protein CASSLASSGYETQYF. This rearrangement joins TRBV5-1 to TRBJ2-5, with D perhaps TRBD1 (5 bases). CDR3 length equals 15 residues. The germline V and J ends were trimmed by 0 bases and 5 bases, with 14 bases remaining between them. Germline V gene lookup returns CDR1 SGHRS and CDR2 YFSETQ.

This chain connects TRBV10-3 to TRBJ1-5, with a possible D match to TRBD1 (5 bases). Looked up from germline, CDR1 is ENHRY and CDR2 is SYGVKD. V was pared by 2 bases and J by 0 bases, with 11 bases between. CDR3 length: 16 residues. DNA of the CDR3: TGTGCCATCAGTGAGAGGACAACGGGTAGCAATCAGCCCCAGCATTTT. Its translation: CAISERTTGSNQPQHF.

This chain connects TRBV24-1 to TRBJ2-3; D not resolved. Germline V CDR1 and CDR2: KGHDR, SFDVKD. Trimming stripped 0 bases from V and 4 bases from J, with 7 bases between. This CDR3 is 14 amino acids long. The CDR3 nucleotides are TGTGCCACCAGTGATTTGAGCGTGTCAGATACGCAGTATTTT. As protein: CATSDLSVSDTQYF.

The rearrangement joins TRBV6-5 to TRBJ2-4; 7 nucleotides line up with TRBD2. CDR1 MNHEY and CDR2 SVGAGI come from the germline V gene. This CDR3 spans 15 amino acids. V was pared by 1 base and J by 9 bases, with 9 bases of the junction left unmatched. As DNA, the CDR3 is TGTGCCAGCAGTTACTACAGCGGGGTAAGGGGCATTCAGTACTTC. Protein product: CASSYYSGVRGIQYF.

This clone was seen more than once but under ten times. This chain connects TRBV6-6 to TRBJ2-5; 12 nucleotides match TRBD2. Germline assignment: CDR1 MNHNY and CDR2 SVGAGI (reference sequence). The V gene end was trimmed by 0 bases and the J gene end by 4 bases; junction bases not matched to a gene: 3. The CDR3 contains 16 residues. In nucleotides, the CDR3 is TGTGCCAGCAGTTACTCGCGACTAGCGGGAGCAGAGACCCAGTACTTC. It codes for CASSYSRLAGAETQYF.

This chain uses TRBV20-1 with TRBJ2-6; 12 nucleotides match TRBD1. Trimming removed 3 bases from V and 4 bases from J; junction bases left unmatched: 10. Per germline, CDR1 DFQATT and CDR2 SNEGSKA (reference sequence). The CDR3 has 18 amino acids. This CDR3 is CSASLAGQGAGGANVLTF. The CDR3 DNA reads TGCAGTGCTAGTTTGGCGGGACAGGGGGCGGGAGGGGCCAACGTCCTGACTTTC.

The gene calls are TRBV30 and TRBJ2-7; 7 bases line up with TRBD2. Germline CDR1 is GTSNPN and CDR2 is SVGIG (reference sequence). V dropped 1 base and J dropped 2; count of bases not matched to a gene: 11. CDR3 length: 16 amino acids. The CDR3, as DNA: TGTGCCTGGAGTGCCCATGGGGGGGAGGGCACCTACGAGCAGTACTTC. Protein sequence: CAWSAHGGEGTYEQYF. Filled out from reference TRBV30 and TRBJ2-7, the complete variable domain reads SQTIHQWPATLVQPVGSPLSLECTVEGTSNPNLYWYRQAAGRGLQLLFYSVGIGQISSEVPQNLSASRPQDRQFILSSKKLLLSDSGFYLCAWSAHGGEGTYEQYFGPGTRLTVT.

This clone was found a few times. This sequence joins TRBV11-3 and TRBJ2-1; a weak D match, TRBD1 (5 bases). CDR3 length: 18 residues. Germline CDR1 SGHNT, CDR2 YENEEA. V lost 0 bases to trimming and J lost 0 bases, with 15 bases between them. DNA for the CDR3: TGTGCCAGCAGCTTAGATCAGGGTGGGTCTAGCTCCTACAATGAGCAGTTCTTC. This encodes CASSLDQGGSSSYNEQFF.

V usage is TRBV28 and J usage is TRBJ2-7; the D gene is possibly TRBD1 (5 bases). Trimming pared 2 bases from V and 3 bases from J, leaving 14 bases between. The germline gives CDR1 MDHEN, CDR2 SYDVKM. The CDR3 consists of 15 residues. CDR3 nucleotides: TGTGCCAGCAGTTTAGGGGCCCTAAGCCGCTACGAGCAGTACTTC. It yields the protein CASSLGALSRYEQYF.

The V call is TRBV19, the J call TRBJ1-5; the match to TRBD1 covers 7 bases. Looked up from germline, CDR1 is LNHDA and CDR2 is SQIVND (reference sequence). The CDR3 covers 14 residues. J gave up 5 bases and V 5 bases, and 6 bases lay outside the gene matches. The CDR3 nucleotides read TGTGCCAGTAGTTGGCAGGGGGGAGATCAGCCCCAGCATTTT. Amino acid sequence: CASSWQGGDQPQHF.

The J gene is TRBJ1-3, the V gene TRBV6-5, with 8 bases matching TRBD1. The CDR3 is 14 amino acids. The V gene's germline CDR1 is MNHEY and CDR2 SVGAGI. V shed 6 bases, J shed 9 bases, and the junction held 10 bases outside the gene matches. CDR3 DNA: TGTGCCAGCAGAGTAAGGGACAGGTGGGGCACCATATATTTT. Its translation is CASRVRDRWGTIYF.

The V gene is TRBV6-5, the J gene TRBJ2-3, with 12 bases matching TRBD2. The CDR3 is 14 amino acids. V lost 8 bases and J lost 3; bases outside the gene matches: 3. Germline V lookup: CDR1 MNHEY, CDR2 SVGAGI. The CDR3 sequence: CASRGTSGTDTQYF. The DNA of the CDR3 is TGTGCCAGCCGGGGGACTAGCGGGACAGATACGCAGTATTTT.

The chain links TRBV21-1 to TRBJ2-1; the DNA was not used to check the table's D call, TRBD2. TRBV21-1 is recorded as a pseudogene. The CDR3 sequence is 15 residues long. The CDR3 nucleotides read TGTGCCAGCAGCGTACCGGGTCCTTGGTACAATGAGCAGTTCTTC. Amino acids: CASSVPGPWYNEQFF.

This clone was seen just once. This CDR3 reads CASSSGLDSTEAFF. The CDR3 region has the DNA TGTGCCAGCAGTTCGGGCCTCGACAGTACTGAAGCTTTCTTT. This chain joins TRBV6-5 and TRBJ1-1; possibly TRBD1 for D (5 bases). This CDR3 comprises 14 residues. Germline lookup yields CDR1 MNHEY and CDR2 SVGAGI. Between the trimmed V and J ends, which lost 4 bases and 5 bases, there was a span of 14 bases.

V gene TRBV7-2 combines with J gene TRBJ2-7, with 9 positions matching TRBD1. CDR3 length: 14 amino acids. Germline assignment: CDR1 SGHTA and CDR2 FQGNSA. With V trimmed by 7 bases and J by 4 bases, 8 bases remained unmatched. CDR3 protein: CASTQGQGLYEQYF. CDR3 nucleotide sequence: TGTGCCAGCACCCAGGGACAGGGACTTTACGAGCAGTACTTC.

CDR3 in DNA: TGTGCCAGCAGCAAGAACAGGGATTCGAACACCGGGGAGCTGTTTTTT. This sequence encodes CASSKNRDSNTGELFF. The rearrangement links TRBV7-9 to TRBJ2-2; D may be TRBD1 (6 bases). The CDR3 extends over 16 amino acids. The germline V gene has CDR1 SEHNR and CDR2 FQNEAQ (reference sequence). Deletions cut 5 bases from V and 0 bases from J, with 13 bases between.

The chain recombines TRBV28 with TRBJ2-4; D is possibly TRBD1 (6 bases). Trimming cost V 11 bases and J 8 bases, with 13 bases left between them. There are 11 residues in the CDR3. In germline, CDR1 is MDHEN, CDR2 SYDVKM. The CDR3 is CADRSTDIQYF. The CDR3 nucleotides are TGTGCCGACAGGTCTACAGACATTCAGTACTTC.

This chain uses TRBV2 with TRBJ1-2; a weak D match, TRBD1 (6 bases). The germline CDR1 and CDR2 sequences are SNHLY and FYNNEI. With 4 bases removed from V and 5 bases from J, the gap between germline ends came to 17 bases. CDR3 length: 15 amino acids. CDR3 residues: CASSATGQLGYGYTF. The CDR3 nucleotides are TGTGCCAGCAGTGCCACCGGACAGCTCGGTTATGGCTACACCTTC.

The gene calls are TRBV24-1 and TRBJ2-7, with D maybe TRBD2 (5 bases). Trimming took off 2 bases at V and 7 bases at J, with 14 bases between the two ends. This CDR3 region has 14 residues. Germline CDR1 KGHDR, CDR2 SFDVKD. This chain's CDR3 is CATSDSVPPGEQYF. The CDR3 DNA follows: TGTGCCACCAGTGATTCGGTTCCCCCGGGGGAGCAGTACTTC.

The V gene is TRBV9, the J gene TRBJ1-6; D is unclear. The length of the CDR3 is 15 residues. Trimming shortened V by 0 bases and J by 2 bases, and 6 bases separated the two germline ends. Germline CDR1 reads SGDLS; CDR2 reads YYNGEE. CDR3 protein: CASSVATAYNSPLHF. As DNA, the CDR3 is TGTGCCAGCAGCGTAGCTACGGCCTATAATTCACCCCTCCACTTT.

CDR3 sequence (DNA): TGCGCCAGCAGCTTGCTACAGGGCGATGGCTACACCTTC. Translating gives CASSLLQGDGYTF. This chain joins TRBV5-1 and TRBJ1-2, with a weak D call TRBD1 (6 bases). Germline V gene lookup returns CDR1 SGHRS and CDR2 YFSETQ. The CDR3 loop spans 13 amino acids. With 1 base removed from V and 6 bases from J, the gap between germline ends came to 10 bases.

This clone appeared a single time. The chain uses TRBV6-5 and TRBJ2-2; D is unclear. This CDR3 has 11 residues. V was trimmed by 5 bases and J by 6 bases, leaving 4 bases between them. Germline assignment: CDR1 MNHEY and CDR2 SVGAGI. DNA of the CDR3: TGTGCCAGCAGTCGGGCCGGGGAGCTGTTTTTT. Protein sequence: CASSRAGELFF.

This clone occurred a few times. V is TRBV2 and J is TRBJ1-1; possibly TRBD1 for D (6 bases). Germline V gene lookup returns CDR1 SNHLY and CDR2 FYNNEI. The V end lost 2 bases, the J end lost 8 bases, and 15 bases lay between the germline ends. The CDR3 contains 14 residues. CDR3 in DNA: TGTGCCAGCAGTGAAAGTTGGGGGCGGCCAGAAGCTTTCTTT. It translates to CASSESWGRPEAFF.

The chain recombines TRBV9 with TRBJ1-2, with TRBD1 matching over 8 bases. The V gene end was trimmed by 0 bases and the J gene end by 4 bases; junction bases not matched to a gene: 8. CDR1 and CDR2 from the germline V gene are SGDLS and YYNGEE. The CDR3 runs to 16 residues. In DNA, the CDR3 is TGTGCCAGCAGCGTAGGAAGGCAGGGGGCGCGCTATGGCTACACCTTC. Translating gives CASSVGRQGARYGYTF.

The V gene is TRBV6-1, the J gene TRBJ2-4, with unresolved D. The V end was cut by 2 bases, the J end by 4 bases, with 6 bases between. The V gene's germline CDR1 is MNHNS and CDR2 SASEGT. The CDR3 is 13 residues long. CDR3 sequence (DNA): TGTGCCAGCAGTGAACAACAGAAAAACATTCAGTACTTC. Translated, it gives CASSEQQKNIQYF.

The chain combines TRBV6-6 with TRBJ2-5; 8 bases map to TRBD1. V lost 6 bases to trimming and J lost 6 bases; unmatched junction nucleotides: 12. Germline lookup yields CDR1 MNHNY and CDR2 SVGAGI (reference sequence). CDR3 length: 15 amino acids. DNA of the CDR3: TGTGCCAGCAGCTTACCCGGACAGGGTATAAAGACCCAGTACTTC. Translation gives CASSLPGQGIKTQYF.

The V gene is TRBV2, the J gene TRBJ2-7, with TRBD2 matching 9 bases. V gave up 2 bases and J gave up 9 bases; unmatched junction bases: 8. Germline values: CDR1 SNHLY, CDR2 FYNNEI. This CDR3 comprises 14 residues. CDR3 nucleotide sequence: TGTGCCAGCAGTGAACTGCGGGAGGGCCGGGGGCAGTACTTC. Its protein product is CASSELREGRGQYF.

This clone has only a few counts. This chain connects TRBV4-1 to TRBJ2-1, with TRBD2 identical over 7 bases. With V trimmed by 1 base and J by 10 bases, 1 base remained unmatched. From germline, CDR1 is MGHRA and CDR2 YSYEKL. The CDR3 is 12 amino acids. The CDR3 DNA reads TGCGCCAGCAGCCAAGTAGCGGGCGAGCAGTTCTTC. It specifies CASSQVAGEQFF.

The chain employs TRBV5-4 and TRBJ2-3, with D possibly being TRBD1 (5 bases). Trimming pared 0 bases from V and 3 bases from J, leaving 5 bases between. The CDR3 sequence is 13 residues long. Germline-derived CDR1 and CDR2 are SGHNT and YYREEE (reference sequence). The CDR3 here is CASSLAGTDTQYF. The CDR3 coding sequence is TGTGCCAGCAGCTTGGCAGGGACAGATACGCAGTATTTT.

The rearrangement links TRBV19 to TRBJ2-2; 7 bases line up with TRBD2. Per the germline V gene, CDR1 is LNHDA and CDR2 is SQIVND (reference sequence). V dropped 4 bases and J dropped 6; count of bases not matched to a gene: 11. The CDR3 has 16 residues. CDR3 coding DNA: TGTGCCAGTAGTACACATCGCGGACTAGTAGCCGGGGAGCTGTTTTTT. This sequence encodes CASSTHRGLVAGELFF.

The V call is TRBV19, the J call TRBJ2-6; D gene unclear. V lost 5 bases and J lost 0, with 8 bases in between. This CDR3 spans 15 amino acids. CDR1 LNHDA and CDR2 SQIVND come from the germline V gene (reference sequence). CDR3: CASSPFVSGANVLTF. In nucleotides, the CDR3 is TGTGCCAGTAGTCCGTTCGTCTCTGGGGCCAACGTCCTGACTTTC.

The chain couples TRBV19 to TRBJ2-5; 10 positions agree with TRBD2. The germline V gene has CDR1 LNHDA and CDR2 SQIVND (reference sequence). The V gene end was trimmed by 11 bases and the J gene end by 2 bases; junction bases not matched to a gene: 8. The CDR3 loop spans 14 amino acids. The CDR3 nucleotides read TGTGCCGGGTCAGCGGGAGGGCTGCAAGAGACCCAGTACTTC. This translates into CAGSAGGLQETQYF. Variable domain in full (rest from reference TRBV19 and TRBJ2-5): DGGITQSPKYLFRKEGQNVTLSCEQNLNHDAMYWYRQDPGQGLRLIYYSQIVNDFQKGDIAEGYSVSREKKESFPLTVTSAQKNPTAFYLCAGSAGGLQETQYFGPGTRLLVL.